The table lists the clone carrying this TCR beta chain with a count of one. This record belongs to a study of blood T cell repertoires in COVID-19. Study summary: COVID-19 samples collected from the United States, Italy and Spain covered acute and convalescent phases. PBMCs, B-cell-depleted T cells, or T cells provided the cDNA or gDNA that made up the material.

Authors' analysis steps: Estimates of nucleated cell counts were drawn from the amplification of reference gene primers. Profiled with immunoSEQ multiplex PCR; TCRdb holds only in-frame clones, not every one. V and J calls and clone size are given by that table; D and trimming were obtained from the DNA. This sample carries approximately 140,000 clones, 80% to 90% of them seen once, and the ten largest clones take less than 3.5%. The germline V gene encodes CDR1 SGHVS and CDR2 FQNEAQ. This CDR3 has 17 amino acids. Losses at the gene ends were 2 bases for V and 0 bases for J; bases not matched to a gene: 7.

This receptor was obtained from an older man with acute or convalescent COVID-19. The chain uses TRBV7-8 and TRBJ2-1, with TRBD2 matching 7 bases. Input material: peripheral blood. DNA for the CDR3: TGTGCCAGCAGCTTAAGTGTTGGCGGGAGCTCCTACAATGAGCAGTTCTTC. It codes for CASSLSVGGSSYNEQFF.